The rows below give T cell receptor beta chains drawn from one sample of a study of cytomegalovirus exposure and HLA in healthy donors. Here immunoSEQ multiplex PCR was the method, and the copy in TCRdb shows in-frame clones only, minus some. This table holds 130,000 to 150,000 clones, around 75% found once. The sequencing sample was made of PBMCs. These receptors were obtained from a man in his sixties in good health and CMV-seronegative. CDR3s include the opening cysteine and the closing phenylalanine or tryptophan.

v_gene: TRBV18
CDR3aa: CASSPLGTKTNNEQFF

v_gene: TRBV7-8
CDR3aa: CASSLDRGKLTF

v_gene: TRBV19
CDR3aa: CASTGLFRESSTGELFF

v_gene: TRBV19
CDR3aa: CASSQGGRGQPQHF

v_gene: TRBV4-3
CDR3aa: CASSQEIPSTAQGPNEQFF

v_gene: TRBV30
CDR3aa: CAWETGDGSPLHF

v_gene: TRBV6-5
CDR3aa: CASSSPSEQYF

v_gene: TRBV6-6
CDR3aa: CASSFLATSSRETQYF

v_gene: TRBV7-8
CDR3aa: CASSSQGALNTEAFF

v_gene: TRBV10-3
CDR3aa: CAISGGTQETQYF

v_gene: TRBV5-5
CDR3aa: CASSLVGSSGNTIYF

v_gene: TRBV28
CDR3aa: CASSPRGRGGLNEQYF

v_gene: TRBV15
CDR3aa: CATSRMSGERYTF

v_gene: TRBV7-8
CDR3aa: CASSLVDRGNTGELFF

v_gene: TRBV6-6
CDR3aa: CASSSLAGGSYEQYF

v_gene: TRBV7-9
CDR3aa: CASSLAKRGRMNTGEAFF

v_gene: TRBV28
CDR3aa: CASSLPGGPSYEQYF

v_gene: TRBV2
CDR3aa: CASSGVASASYEQYF

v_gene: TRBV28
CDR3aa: CASSPGTGRAGDYGYTF

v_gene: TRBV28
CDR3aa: CASSLLSGLAGYEQYF

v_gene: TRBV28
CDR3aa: CASIDPGRANGYTF

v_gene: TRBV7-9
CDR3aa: CASSPRTGSYGYTF

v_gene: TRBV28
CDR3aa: CASSLGQGNTGELFF

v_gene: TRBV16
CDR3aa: CASSPRGTGDTQYF

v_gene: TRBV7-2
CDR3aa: CASSPASGFSYNEQFF

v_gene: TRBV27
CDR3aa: CASSLGLSYEQYF

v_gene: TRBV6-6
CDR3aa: CASSFYGQGGTEAFF

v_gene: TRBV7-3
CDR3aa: CASSLGANNEQFF

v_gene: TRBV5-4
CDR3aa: CASSLEGVAVEQFF

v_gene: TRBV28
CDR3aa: CASSSEGAGANVLTF

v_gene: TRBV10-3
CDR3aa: CAISESGTGGNEKLFF

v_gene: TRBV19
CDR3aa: CASSIGLVASEQYF

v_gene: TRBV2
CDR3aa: CASSGVGAFF

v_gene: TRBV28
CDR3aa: CASREGPTDTQYF

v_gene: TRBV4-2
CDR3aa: CASSQVASGRAGVEQYF

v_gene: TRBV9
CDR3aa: CASSVVAGGPGSEQFF

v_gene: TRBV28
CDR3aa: CASLPMVSYNEQFF

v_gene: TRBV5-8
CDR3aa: CASSRGRGTEAFF

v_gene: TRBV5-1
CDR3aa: CASTADSPSYEQYF

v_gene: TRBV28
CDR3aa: CASKVSQGLAGVNEQFF

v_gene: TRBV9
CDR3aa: CASSVGRGLQGTDTQYF

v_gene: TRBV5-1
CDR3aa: CASSPGTGAEAFF

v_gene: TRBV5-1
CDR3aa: CASSPPLAESSYEQYF

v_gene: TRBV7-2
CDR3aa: CASSLASVTDTQYF